These T cell receptor beta chains were read from a single sample in a study of cytomegalovirus exposure and HLA in healthy donors. The method was immunoSEQ multiplex PCR; TCRdb's version includes in-frame clones alone and lacks a portion of them. The data contain 70,000 to 95,000 clones, over 85% of them singletons. Sequenced material: PBMCs. The receptor set was obtained from a woman aged 30 to 39 in good health and CMV-seronegative. CDR3s include the opening cysteine and the closing phenylalanine or tryptophan. The D gene is left open where the match is weak. Only some rows state a clone size, as once, few, many or a class for expanded clones.

J: TRBJ2-2
V: TRBV11-3
size: NA
length: 14
D: NA
CDR3: CASSAHRETGELFF
DNA: TGTGCCAGCAGCGCGCACAGGGAAACCGGGGAGCTGTTTTTT

J: TRBJ2-5
V: TRBV30
size: NA
length: 14
D: TRBD1
CDR3: CAWSVRQGGETQYF
DNA: TGTGCCTGGAGTGTACGACAGGGCGGGGAGACCCAGTACTTC

J: TRBJ1-3
V: TRBV6-5
size: NA
length: 16
D: NA
CDR3: CASSYSWQVSGNTIYF
DNA: TGTGCCAGCAGTTACTCTTGGCAGGTCTCTGGAAACACCATATATTTT

J: TRBJ2-7
V: TRBV28
size: NA
length: 17
D: NA
CDR3: CASSPPWITGQTYEQYF
DNA: TGTGCCAGCAGTCCCCCCTGGATAACGGGACAAACCTACGAGCAGTACTTC

J: TRBJ2-1
V: TRBV19
size: NA
length: 12
D: NA
CDR3: CASSRRYGEQFF
DNA: TGTGCCAGTAGTAGGAGGTACGGTGAGCAGTTCTTC

J: TRBJ2-7
V: TRBV6-5
size: NA
length: 12
D: TRBD1
CDR3: CASRDRPYEQYF
DNA: TGTGCCTCCCGGGACAGGCCCTACGAGCAGTACTTC

J: TRBJ2-1
V: TRBV11-2
size: NA
length: 11
D: TRBD2
CDR3: CASSHGLVQFF
DNA: TGTGCCAGCAGCCATGGACTAGTGCAGTTCTTC

J: TRBJ2-3
V: TRBV9
size: NA
length: 16
D: NA
CDR3: CASSFTPGTSTDTQYF
DNA: TGTGCCAGCAGTTTTACTCCAGGGACTAGCACAGATACGCAGTATTTT

J: TRBJ1-2
V: TRBV4-1
size: once
length: 17
D: TRBD1
CDR3: CASSQKGAGPSNYGYTF
DNA: TGCGCCAGCAGCCAAAAGGGGGCAGGCCCGTCTAACTATGGCTACACCTTC

J: TRBJ1-3
V: TRBV7-9
size: NA
length: 17
D: TRBD1
CDR3: CASSFQMGQGVGNTIYF
DNA: TGTGCCAGCAGCTTCCAGATGGGACAGGGGGTAGGAAACACCATATATTTT

J: TRBJ1-4
V: TRBV4-1
size: NA
length: 16
D: TRBD1
CDR3: CASSQDREQGNEKLFF
DNA: TGCGCCAGCAGCCAAGATAGGGAACAGGGGAATGAAAAACTGTTTTTT

J: TRBJ2-1
V: TRBV19
size: once
length: 12
D: TRBD2
CDR3: CASGPLAGPQFF
DNA: TGTGCCAGTGGCCCGCTAGCGGGGCCTCAGTTCTTC

J: TRBJ2-1
V: TRBV13
size: NA
length: 14
D: NA
CDR3: CASSLDSGYNEQFF
DNA: TGTGCCAGCAGCTTAGATTCGGGGTACAATGAGCAGTTCTTC

J: TRBJ2-3
V: TRBV12-5
size: NA
length: 14
D: TRBD1
CDR3: CASGLSGGVDTQYF
DNA: TGTGCTAGTGGTTTGTCAGGGGGTGTCGATACGCAGTATTTT

J: TRBJ1-5
V: TRBV19
size: NA
length: 15
D: TRBD1
CDR3: CATAGTGNSNQPQHF
DNA: TGTGCCACCGCGGGGACAGGGAATAGCAATCAGCCCCAGCATTTT

J: TRBJ1-5
V: TRBV6-4
size: NA
length: 16
D: NA
CDR3: CASSDSGRLTGQPQHF
DNA: TGTGCCAGCAGTGACTCTGGCCGCTTAACGGGGCAGCCCCAGCATTTT

J: TRBJ2-7
V: TRBV28
size: NA
length: 16
D: TRBD1
CDR3: CASLPTNPGQGYEQYF
DNA: TGTGCCAGCCTACCCACAAATCCGGGACAGGGGTACGAGCAGTACTTC

J: TRBJ2-7
V: TRBV29-1
size: NA
length: 13
D: TRBD2
CDR3: CSGGGLLNSEQYF
DNA: TGCAGCGGGGGGGGACTACTTAATTCCGAGCAGTACTTC

J: TRBJ2-7
V: TRBV29-1
size: NA
length: 13
D: NA
CDR3: CSNAGTKTYEQYF
DNA: TGCAGCAACGCCGGGACAAAAACCTACGAGCAGTACTTC

J: TRBJ2-7
V: TRBV6-1
size: NA
length: 17
D: NA
CDR3: CASSESHGTSGEYEQYF
DNA: TGTGCCAGCAGTGAATCGCACGGGACTTCGGGGGAATACGAGCAGTACTTC

J: TRBJ1-5
V: TRBV6-1
size: NA
length: 14
D: TRBD1
CDR3: CASITPGQGQPQHF
DNA: TGTGCCAGCATTACCCCGGGACAGGGACAGCCCCAGCATTTT

J: TRBJ2-7
V: TRBV27
size: NA
length: 15
D: NA
CDR3: CASSKSLRQGSEQYF
DNA: TGTGCCAGCTCCAAGAGTTTGAGGCAGGGAAGCGAGCAGTACTTC

J: TRBJ2-7
V: TRBV5-1
size: NA
length: 12
D: NA
CDR3: CASSLPSYEQYF
DNA: TGCGCCAGCAGCTTGCCCAGCTACGAGCAGTACTTC

J: TRBJ2-1
V: TRBV19
size: once
length: 15
D: TRBD2
CDR3: CASSITSGPYNEQFF
DNA: TGTGCCAGTAGTATAACTAGCGGACCCTACAATGAGCAGTTCTTC

J: TRBJ2-1
V: TRBV7-3
size: once
length: 17
D: TRBD2
CDR3: CASSLNGGAKSYNEQFF
DNA: TGTGCCAGCAGCTTAAACGGGGGGGCTAAGTCCTACAATGAGCAGTTCTTC

J: TRBJ1-3
V: TRBV2
size: NA
length: 16
D: TRBD1
CDR3: CASRRTGGQSGNTIYF
DNA: TGTGCCAGCAGACGGACAGGGGGCCAGTCTGGAAACACCATATATTTT

J: TRBJ2-3
V: TRBV9
size: NA
length: 16
D: TRBD2
CDR3: CASSLLAGGVTDTQYF
DNA: TGTGCCAGCAGCCTCCTAGCGGGAGGGGTAACAGATACGCAGTATTTT